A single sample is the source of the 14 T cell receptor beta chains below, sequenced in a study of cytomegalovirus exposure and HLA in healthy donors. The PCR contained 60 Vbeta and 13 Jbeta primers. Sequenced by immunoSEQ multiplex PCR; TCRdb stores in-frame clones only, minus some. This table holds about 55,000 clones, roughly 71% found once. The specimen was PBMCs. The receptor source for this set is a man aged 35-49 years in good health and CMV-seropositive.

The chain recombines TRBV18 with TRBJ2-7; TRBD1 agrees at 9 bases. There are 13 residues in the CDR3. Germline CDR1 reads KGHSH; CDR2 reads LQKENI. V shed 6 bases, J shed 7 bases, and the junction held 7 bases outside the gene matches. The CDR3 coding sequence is TGTGCCAGCTCTAAAACAGGGGGCAGAGAGCAGTACTTC. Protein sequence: CASSKTGGREQYF.

The CDR3 nucleotides read TGTGCCAGCAGTGGACGGGGGGCCGGGAACGAGCAGTACTTC. Protein: CASSGRGAGNEQYF. The chain is built from TRBV6-1 and TRBJ2-7; tentative D call: TRBD2 (7 bases). V was shortened by 4 bases and J by 5 bases, with 15 bases between the two germline ends. In germline, CDR1 is MNHNS, CDR2 SASEGT. The CDR3 runs to 14 residues.

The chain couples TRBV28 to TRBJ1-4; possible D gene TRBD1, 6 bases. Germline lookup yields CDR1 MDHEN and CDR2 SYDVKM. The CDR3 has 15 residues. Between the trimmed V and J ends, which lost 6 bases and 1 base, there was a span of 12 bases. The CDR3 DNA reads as TGTGCCAGCAGGCAGGGAGGGGGAACTAATGAAAAACTGTTTTTT. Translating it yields CASRQGGGTNEKLFF.

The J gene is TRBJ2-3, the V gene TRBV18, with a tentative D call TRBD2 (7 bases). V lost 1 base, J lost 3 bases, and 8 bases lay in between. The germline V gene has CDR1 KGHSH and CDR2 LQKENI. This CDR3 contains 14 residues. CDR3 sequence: CASSPQGGTDTQYF. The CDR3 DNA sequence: TGTGCCAGCTCACCACAGGGGGGGACAGATACGCAGTATTTT. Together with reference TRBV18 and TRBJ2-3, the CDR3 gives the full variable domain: NAGVMQNPRHLVRRRGQEARLRCSPMKGHSHVYWYRQLPEEGLKFMVYLQKENIIDESGMPKERFSAEFPKEGPSILRIQQVVRGDSAAYFCASSPQGGTDTQYFGPGTRLTVL.

The CDR3 DNA is TGTGCCAGCAGCCGGGACGGGAGTAACACAGATACGCAGTATTTT. Encoded protein: CASSRDGSNTDTQYF. The chain is built from TRBV6-1 and TRBJ2-3, with D tentatively TRBD2 (6 bases). The V gene lost 6 bases and the J gene lost 2 bases, with 15 bases spanning the gap. CDR1 is MNHNS, CDR2 SASEGT, per germline. The CDR3 consists of 15 residues.

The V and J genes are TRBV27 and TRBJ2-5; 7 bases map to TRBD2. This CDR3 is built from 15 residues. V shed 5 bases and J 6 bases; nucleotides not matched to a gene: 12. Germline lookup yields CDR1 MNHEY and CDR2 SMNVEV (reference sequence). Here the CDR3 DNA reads TGTGCCAGCAGTCTTAGCGGGTGGAGTCGGAAGACCCAGTACTTC. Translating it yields CASSLSGWSRKTQYF.

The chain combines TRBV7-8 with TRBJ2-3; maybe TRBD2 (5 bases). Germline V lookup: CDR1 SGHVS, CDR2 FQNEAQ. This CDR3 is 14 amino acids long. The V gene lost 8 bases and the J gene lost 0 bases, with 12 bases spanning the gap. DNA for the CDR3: TGTGCCAGCTGGACTGGGTTAAGCACAGATACGCAGTATTTT. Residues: CASWTGLSTDTQYF.

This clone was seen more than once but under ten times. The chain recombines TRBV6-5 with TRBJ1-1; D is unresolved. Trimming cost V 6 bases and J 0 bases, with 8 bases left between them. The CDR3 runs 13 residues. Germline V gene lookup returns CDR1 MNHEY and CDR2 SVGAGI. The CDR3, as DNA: TGTGCCAGCAGCCATACAGTGAACACTGAAGCTTTCTTT. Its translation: CASSHTVNTEAFF.

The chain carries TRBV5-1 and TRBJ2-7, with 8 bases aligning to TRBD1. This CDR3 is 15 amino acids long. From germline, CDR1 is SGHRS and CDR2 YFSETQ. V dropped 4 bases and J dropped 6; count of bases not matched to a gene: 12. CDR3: CASSPLDRVGGEQYF. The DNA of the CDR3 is TGCGCCAGCAGCCCCTTGGACAGGGTGGGTGGCGAGCAGTACTTC.

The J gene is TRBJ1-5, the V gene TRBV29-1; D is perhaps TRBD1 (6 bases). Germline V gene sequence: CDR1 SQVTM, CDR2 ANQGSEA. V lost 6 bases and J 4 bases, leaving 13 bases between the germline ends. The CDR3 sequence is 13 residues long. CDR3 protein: CSVQTGLNQPQHF. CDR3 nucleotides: TGCAGCGTCCAGACAGGCCTAAATCAGCCCCAGCATTTT.

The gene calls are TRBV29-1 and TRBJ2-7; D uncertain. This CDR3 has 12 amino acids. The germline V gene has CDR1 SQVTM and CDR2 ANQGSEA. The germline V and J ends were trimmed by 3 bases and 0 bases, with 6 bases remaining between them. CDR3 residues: CSVEVRSYEQYF. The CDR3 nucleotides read TGCAGCGTTGAGGTGCGCTCCTACGAGCAGTACTTC.

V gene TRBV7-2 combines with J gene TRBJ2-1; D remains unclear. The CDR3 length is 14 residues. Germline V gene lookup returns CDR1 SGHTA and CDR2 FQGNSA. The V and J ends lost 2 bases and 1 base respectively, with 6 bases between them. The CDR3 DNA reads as TGTGCCAGCAGCTTACCGGTGTCCTACAATGAGCAGTTCTTC. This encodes CASSLPVSYNEQFF. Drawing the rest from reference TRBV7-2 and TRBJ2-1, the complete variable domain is GAGVSQSPSNKVTEKGKDVELRCDPISGHTALYWYRQSLGQGLEFLIYFQGNSAPDKSGLPSDRFSAERTGGSVSTLTIQRTQQEDSAVYLCASSLPVSYNEQFFGPGTRLTVL.

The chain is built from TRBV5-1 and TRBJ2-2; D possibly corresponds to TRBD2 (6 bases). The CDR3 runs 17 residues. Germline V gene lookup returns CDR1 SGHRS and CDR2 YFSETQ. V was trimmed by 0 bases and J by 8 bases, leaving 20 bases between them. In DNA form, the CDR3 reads TGCGCCAGCAGCTTGGCCCCGACTAGTTATATTATGGGGGAGCTGTTTTTT. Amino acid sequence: CASSLAPTSYIMGELFF. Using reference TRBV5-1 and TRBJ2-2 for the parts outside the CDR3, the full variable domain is KAGVTQTPRYLIKTRGQQVTLSCSPISGHRSVSWYQQTPGQGLQFLFEYFSETQRNKGNFPGRFSGRQFSNSRSEMNVSTLELGDSALYLCASSLAPTSYIMGELFFGEGSRLTVL.

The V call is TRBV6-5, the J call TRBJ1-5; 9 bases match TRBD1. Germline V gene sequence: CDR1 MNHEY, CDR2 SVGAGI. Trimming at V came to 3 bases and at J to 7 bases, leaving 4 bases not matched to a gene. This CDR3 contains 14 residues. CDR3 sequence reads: CASSYDRGRQPQHF. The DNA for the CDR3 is TGTGCCAGCAGTTATGACAGGGGGAGACAGCCCCAGCATTTT.